This T cell receptor (beta chain) was identified during a study of T cells after yellow fever vaccination. Study details: Some fractions had low cell numbers, and these were prepared with SMART-Seq v4 Ultra Low Input.

Trimming removed 4 bases from V and 7 bases from J; junction bases left unmatched: 5. This CDR3 spans 14 amino acids. The germline V gene has CDR1 SGDLS and CDR2 YYNGEE. The authors made TCR cDNA by 5'RACE template switching, adding a universal primer site and UMIs. TCRdb redid the calling of the 5' RACE reads with MiXCR, one entry per CDR3 protein. The sample consists of about 260,000 distinct CDR3 sequences, about 3.9% of them appearing once. General study points: The secondary response was weaker, and its peak arrived faster, on day 5 versus 15. Reappearance after the booster was observed for most primary-vaccination clones (roughly 97% CD4, approximately 90% CD8).

This clonotype was seen ten or more times. Its antigen is currently unknown. The chain carries TRBV9 and TRBJ2-7; 13 bases are a match to TRBD2. The TCR comes from a man younger than 35 who received the YFV17D yellow fever vaccine. The sequencing used PBMCs, collected 15 days after the yellow fever booster vaccination. This CDR3 reads CASSSGLAGKEQYF. The CDR3 bases are TGTGCCAGCAGCTCGGGACTAGCGGGGAAAGAGCAGTACTTC.